This T cell receptor (beta chain) was sequenced for a study of cytomegalovirus exposure and HLA in healthy donors. 13 Jbeta primers and 60 Vbeta primers were used for the PCR. Clones were read by immunoSEQ multiplex PCR, and TCRdb kept only the in-frame ones, dropping some. Among some 4,500 clones, about 85% were seen once, and the ten largest hold 6.2%. Germline values: CDR1 GTSNPN, CDR2 SVGIG (reference sequence). V was pared by 0 bases and J by 7 bases, with 7 bases between. The CDR3 sequence is 12 residues long. The chain couples TRBV30 to TRBJ2-1; D not certain. Sequencing was done on a sample of PBMCs. The sequence was obtained from a woman between 40 and 50 years old in good health and CMV-seropositive. The chain's CDR3 is CAWSVPANEQFF. CDR3 in DNA: TGTGCCTGGAGTGTACCAGCGAATGAGCAGTTCTTC.